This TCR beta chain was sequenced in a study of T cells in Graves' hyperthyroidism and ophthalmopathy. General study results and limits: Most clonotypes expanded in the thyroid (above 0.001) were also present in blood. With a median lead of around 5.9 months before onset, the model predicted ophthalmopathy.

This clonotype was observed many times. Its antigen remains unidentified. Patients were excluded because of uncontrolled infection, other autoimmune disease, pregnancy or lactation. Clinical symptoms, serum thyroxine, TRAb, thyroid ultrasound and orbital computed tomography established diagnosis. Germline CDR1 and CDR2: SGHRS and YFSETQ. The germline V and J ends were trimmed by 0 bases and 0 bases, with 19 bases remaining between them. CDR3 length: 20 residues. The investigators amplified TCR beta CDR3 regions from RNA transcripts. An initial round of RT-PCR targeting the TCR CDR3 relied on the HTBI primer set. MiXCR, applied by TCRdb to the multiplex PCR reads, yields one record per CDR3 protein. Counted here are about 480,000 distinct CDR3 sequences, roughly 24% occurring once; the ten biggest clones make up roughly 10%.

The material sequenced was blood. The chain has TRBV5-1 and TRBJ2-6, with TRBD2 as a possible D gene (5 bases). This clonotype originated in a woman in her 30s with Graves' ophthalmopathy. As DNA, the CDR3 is TGCGCCAGCAGCTTGGACCCAAACACCTTAGCGAGCTCTGGGGCCAACGTCCTGACTTTC. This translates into CASSLDPNTLASSGANVLTF.